The clone carrying this T cell receptor (beta chain) has only one observation. These data come from a study of blood T cell repertoires in COVID-19. Study background: COVID-19 samples collected from the United States, Italy and Spain covered acute and convalescent phases. PBMCs, B-cell-depleted T cells, or T cells provided the cDNA or gDNA that made up the material.

V was pared by 4 bases and J by 4 bases, with 7 bases between. Germline CDR1 is LNHDA and CDR2 is SQIVND (reference sequence). The CDR3 has 13 residues. Original methodology: Nucleated cell number was recorded as an estimate derived from reference gene primer amplification. The protocol was immunoSEQ multiplex PCR, while the TCRdb copy is restricted to in-frame clones and leaves out a portion. The V and J calls and the clone size are those of that table, but D and trimming were determined from the DNA. Among some 5,900 clones listed, 88% were seen once. The sequenced material came from peripheral blood. The sequence was obtained from a human donor in a cohort sampled during active COVID-19. V is TRBV19 and J is TRBJ2-2; possibly TRBD2 for D (5 bases). The CDR3 loop reads CASSTGGTGELFF. In nucleotides, the CDR3 is TGTGCCAGTAGTACAGGAGGCACCGGGGAGCTGTTTTTT.